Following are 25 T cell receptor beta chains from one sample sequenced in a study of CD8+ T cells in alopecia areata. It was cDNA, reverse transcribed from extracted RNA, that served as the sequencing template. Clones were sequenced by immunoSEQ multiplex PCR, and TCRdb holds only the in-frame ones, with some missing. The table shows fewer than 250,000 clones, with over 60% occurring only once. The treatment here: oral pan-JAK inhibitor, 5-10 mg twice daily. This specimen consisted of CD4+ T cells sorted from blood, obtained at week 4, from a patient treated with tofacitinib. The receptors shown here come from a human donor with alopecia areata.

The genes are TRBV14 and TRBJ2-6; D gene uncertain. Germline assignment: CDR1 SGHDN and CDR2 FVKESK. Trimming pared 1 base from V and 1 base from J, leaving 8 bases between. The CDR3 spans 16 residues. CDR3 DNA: TGTGCCAGCAGCCAAGTCGGCAGATCTGGGGCCAACGTCCTGACTTTC. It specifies CASSQVGRSGANVLTF.

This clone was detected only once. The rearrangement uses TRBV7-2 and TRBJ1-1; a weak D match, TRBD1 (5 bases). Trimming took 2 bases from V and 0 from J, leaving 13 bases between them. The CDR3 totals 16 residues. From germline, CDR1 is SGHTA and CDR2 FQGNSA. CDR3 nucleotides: TGTGCCAGCAGCTTACACGGGGCAGGTTTGAACACTGAAGCTTTCTTT. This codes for CASSLHGAGLNTEAFF.

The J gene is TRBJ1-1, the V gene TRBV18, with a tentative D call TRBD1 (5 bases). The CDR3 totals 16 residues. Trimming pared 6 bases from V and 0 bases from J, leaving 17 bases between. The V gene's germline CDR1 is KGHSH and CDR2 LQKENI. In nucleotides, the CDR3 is TGTGCCAGCTCCCCTTGGGGCTCCACCCTGAACACTGAAGCTTTCTTT. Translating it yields CASSPWGSTLNTEAFF.

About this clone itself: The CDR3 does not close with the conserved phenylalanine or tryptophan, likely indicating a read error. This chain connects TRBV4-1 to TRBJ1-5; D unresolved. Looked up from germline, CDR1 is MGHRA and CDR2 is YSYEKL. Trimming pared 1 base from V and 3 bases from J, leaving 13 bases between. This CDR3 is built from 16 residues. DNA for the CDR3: TGCGCCAGCAGCCAAGCCCCCATACAGCCCAATCAGCCCCAGCATTTA. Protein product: CASSQAPIQPNQPQHL.

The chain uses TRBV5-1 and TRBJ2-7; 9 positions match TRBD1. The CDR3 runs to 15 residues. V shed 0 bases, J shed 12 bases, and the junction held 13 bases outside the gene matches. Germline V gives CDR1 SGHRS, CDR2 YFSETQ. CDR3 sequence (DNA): TGCGCCAGCAGCTTGGAGGGACAGGGTCTAAGAATTCGGTACTTC. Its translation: CASSLEGQGLRIRYF. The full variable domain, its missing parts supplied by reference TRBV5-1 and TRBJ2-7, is KAGVTQTPRYLIKTRGQQVTLSCSPISGHRSVSWYQQTPGQGLQFLFEYFSETQRNKGNFPGRFSGRQFSNSRSEMNVSTLELGDSALYLCASSLEGQGLRIRYFGPGTRLTVT.

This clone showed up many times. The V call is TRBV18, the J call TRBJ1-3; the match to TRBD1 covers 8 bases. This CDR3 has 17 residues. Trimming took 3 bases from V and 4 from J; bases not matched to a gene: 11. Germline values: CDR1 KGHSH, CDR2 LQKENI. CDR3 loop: CASSPPGQGIVGNTIYF. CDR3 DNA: TGTGCCAGCTCACCTCCTGGACAGGGAATCGTCGGAAACACCATATATTTT. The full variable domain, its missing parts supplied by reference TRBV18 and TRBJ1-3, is NAGVMQNPRHLVRRRGQEARLRCSPMKGHSHVYWYRQLPEEGLKFMVYLQKENIIDESGMPKERFSAEFPKEGPSILRIQQVVRGDSAAYFCASSPPGQGIVGNTIYFGEGSWLTVV.

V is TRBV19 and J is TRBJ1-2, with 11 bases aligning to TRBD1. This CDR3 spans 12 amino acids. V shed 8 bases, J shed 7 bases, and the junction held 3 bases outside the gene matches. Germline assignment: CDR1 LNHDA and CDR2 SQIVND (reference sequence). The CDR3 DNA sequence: TGTGCCAGTGGGACAGGGGGTCGTGGCTACACCTTC. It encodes CASGTGGRGYTF.

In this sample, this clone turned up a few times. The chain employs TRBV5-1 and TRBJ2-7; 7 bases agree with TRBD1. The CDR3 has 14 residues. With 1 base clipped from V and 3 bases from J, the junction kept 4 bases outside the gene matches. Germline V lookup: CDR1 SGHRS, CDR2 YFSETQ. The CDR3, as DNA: TGCGCCAGCAGCTTGTCGGGACAGAGCTACGAGCAGTACTTC. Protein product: CASSLSGQSYEQYF.

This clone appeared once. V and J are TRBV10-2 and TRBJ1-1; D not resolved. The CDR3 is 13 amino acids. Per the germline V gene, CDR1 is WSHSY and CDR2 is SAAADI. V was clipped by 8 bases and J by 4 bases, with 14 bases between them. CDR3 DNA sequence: TGCGCCAGCGATTCTCCGGACGGCACTGAAGCTTTCTTT. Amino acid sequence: CASDSPDGTEAFF.

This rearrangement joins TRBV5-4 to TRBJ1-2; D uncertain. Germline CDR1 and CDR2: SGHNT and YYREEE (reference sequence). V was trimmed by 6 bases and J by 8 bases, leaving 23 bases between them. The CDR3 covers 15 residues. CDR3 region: CASKLGGGSSQGYTF. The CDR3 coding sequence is TGTGCCAGCAAATTAGGCGGAGGATCGAGTCAAGGCTACACCTTC. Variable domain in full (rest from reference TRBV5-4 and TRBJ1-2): ETGVTQSPTHLIKTRGQQVTLRCSSQSGHNTVSWYQQALGQGPQFIFQYYREEENGRGNFPPRFSGLQFPNYSSELNVNALELDDSALYLCASKLGGGSSQGYTFGSGTRLTVV.

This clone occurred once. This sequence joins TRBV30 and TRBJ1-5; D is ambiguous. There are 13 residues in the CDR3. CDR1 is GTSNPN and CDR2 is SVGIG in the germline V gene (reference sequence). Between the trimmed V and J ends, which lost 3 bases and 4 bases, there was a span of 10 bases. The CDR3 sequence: CAWSRFENQPQHF. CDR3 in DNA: TGTGCCTGGAGCCGGTTCGAGAATCAGCCCCAGCATTTT. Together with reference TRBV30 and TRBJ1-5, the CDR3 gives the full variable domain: SQTIHQWPATLVQPVGSPLSLECTVEGTSNPNLYWYRQAAGRGLQLLFYSVGIGQISSEVPQNLSASRPQDRQFILSSKKLLLSDSGFYLCAWSRFENQPQHFGDGTRLSIL.

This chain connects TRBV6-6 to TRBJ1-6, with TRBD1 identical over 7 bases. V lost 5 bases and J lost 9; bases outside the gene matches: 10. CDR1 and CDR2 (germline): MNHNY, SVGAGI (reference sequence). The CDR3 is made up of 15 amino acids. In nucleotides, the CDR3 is TGTGCCAGCAGTGGTAGACAGGGTGGAGGTTCACCCCTCCACTTT. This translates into CASSGRQGGGSPLHF.

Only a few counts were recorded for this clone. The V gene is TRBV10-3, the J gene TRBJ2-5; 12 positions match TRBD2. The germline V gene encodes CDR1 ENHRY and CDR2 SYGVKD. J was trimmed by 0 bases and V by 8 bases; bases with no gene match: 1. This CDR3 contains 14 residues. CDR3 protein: CAIRTSGDQETQYF. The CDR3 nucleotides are TGTGCCATCCGGACTAGCGGGGACCAAGAGACCCAGTACTTC.

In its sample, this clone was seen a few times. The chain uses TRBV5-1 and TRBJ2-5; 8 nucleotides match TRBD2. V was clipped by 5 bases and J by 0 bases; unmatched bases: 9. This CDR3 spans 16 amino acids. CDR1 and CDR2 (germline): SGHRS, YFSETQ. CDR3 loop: CASRVGVAGNQETQYF. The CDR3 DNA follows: TGCGCCAGCAGAGTCGGGGTAGCGGGGAACCAAGAGACCCAGTACTTC.

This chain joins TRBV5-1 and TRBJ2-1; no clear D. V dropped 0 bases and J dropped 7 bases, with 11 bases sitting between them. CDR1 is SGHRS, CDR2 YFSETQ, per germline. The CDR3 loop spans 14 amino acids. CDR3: CASSLEIPINEQFF. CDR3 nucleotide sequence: TGCGCCAGCAGCTTGGAAATCCCCATAAATGAGCAGTTCTTC.

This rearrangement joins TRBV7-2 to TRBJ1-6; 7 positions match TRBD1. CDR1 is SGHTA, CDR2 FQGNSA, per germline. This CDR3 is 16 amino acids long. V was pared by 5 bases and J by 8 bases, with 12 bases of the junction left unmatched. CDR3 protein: CASSQVMGDSDSPLHF. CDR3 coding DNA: TGTGCCAGCAGCCAAGTAATGGGGGACAGCGATTCACCCCTCCACTTT.

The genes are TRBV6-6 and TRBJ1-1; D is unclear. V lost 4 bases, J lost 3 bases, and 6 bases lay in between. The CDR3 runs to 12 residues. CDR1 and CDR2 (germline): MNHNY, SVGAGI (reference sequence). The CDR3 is CASSFVDTEAFF. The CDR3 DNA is TGTGCCAGCAGTTTCGTGGACACTGAAGCTTTCTTT.

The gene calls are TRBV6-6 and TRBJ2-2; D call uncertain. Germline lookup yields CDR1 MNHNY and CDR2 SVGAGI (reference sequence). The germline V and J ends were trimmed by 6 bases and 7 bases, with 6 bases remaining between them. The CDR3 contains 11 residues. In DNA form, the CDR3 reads TGTGCCAGCAGCTCTTACGGGGAGCTGTTTTTT. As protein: CASSSYGELFF.

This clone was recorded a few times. The CDR3 DNA is TGCGCCAGCAGCCCGGGTGAAGACGGGCAGACCCAGTACTTC. Translation: CASSPGEDGQTQYF. The J gene is TRBJ2-5, the V gene TRBV5-1, with no clear D. Deletions cut 4 bases from V and 6 bases from J, with 16 bases between. Per the germline V gene, CDR1 is SGHRS and CDR2 is YFSETQ. There are 14 residues in the CDR3.

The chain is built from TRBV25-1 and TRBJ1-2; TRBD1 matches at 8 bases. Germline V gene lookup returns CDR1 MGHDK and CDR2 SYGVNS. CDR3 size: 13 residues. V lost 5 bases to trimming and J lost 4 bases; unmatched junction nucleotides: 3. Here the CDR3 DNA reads TGTGCCAGCAGTTCACAGGGGGTCTATGGCTACACCTTC. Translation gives CASSSQGVYGYTF.

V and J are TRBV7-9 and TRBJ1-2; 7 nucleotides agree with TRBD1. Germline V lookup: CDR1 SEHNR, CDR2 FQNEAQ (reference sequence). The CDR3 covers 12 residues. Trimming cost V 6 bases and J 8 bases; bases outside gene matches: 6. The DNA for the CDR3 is TGTGCCAGCAGTCCTACAGGGGTAGGCTACACCTTC. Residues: CASSPTGVGYTF.

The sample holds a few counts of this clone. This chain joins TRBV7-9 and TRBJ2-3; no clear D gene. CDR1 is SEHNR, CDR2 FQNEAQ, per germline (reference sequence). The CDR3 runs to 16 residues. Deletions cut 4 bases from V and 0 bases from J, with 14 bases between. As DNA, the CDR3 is TGTGCCAGCAGCTCGCTCGTAATTTCTAGCACAGATACGCAGTATTTT. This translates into CASSSLVISSTDTQYF.

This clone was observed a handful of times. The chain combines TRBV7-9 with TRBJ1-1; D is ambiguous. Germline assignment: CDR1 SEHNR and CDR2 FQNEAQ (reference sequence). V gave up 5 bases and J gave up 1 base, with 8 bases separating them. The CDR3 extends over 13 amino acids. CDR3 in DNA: TGTGCCAGCAGCGCACAGACGAACACTGAAGCTTTCTTT. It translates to CASSAQTNTEAFF. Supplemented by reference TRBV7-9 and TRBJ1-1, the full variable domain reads DTGVSQNPRHKITKRGQNVTFRCDPISEHNRLYWYRQTLGQGPEFLTYFQNEAQLEKSRLLSDRFSAERPKGSFSTLEIQRTEQGDSAMYLCASSAQTNTEAFFGQGTRLTVV.

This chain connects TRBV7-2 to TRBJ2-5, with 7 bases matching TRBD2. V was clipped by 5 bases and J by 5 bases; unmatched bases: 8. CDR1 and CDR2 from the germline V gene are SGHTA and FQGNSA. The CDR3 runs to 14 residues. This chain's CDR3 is CASSPSGRGETQYF. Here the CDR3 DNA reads TGTGCCAGCAGCCCGTCTGGGCGGGGGGAGACCCAGTACTTC.

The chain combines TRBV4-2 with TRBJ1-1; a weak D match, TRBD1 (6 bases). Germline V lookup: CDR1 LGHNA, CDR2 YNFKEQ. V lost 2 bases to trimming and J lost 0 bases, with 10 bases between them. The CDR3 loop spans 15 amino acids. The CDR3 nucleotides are TGTGCCAGCAGCCAACAAGGGGGGATGAACACTGAAGCTTTCTTT. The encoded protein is CASSQQGGMNTEAFF.